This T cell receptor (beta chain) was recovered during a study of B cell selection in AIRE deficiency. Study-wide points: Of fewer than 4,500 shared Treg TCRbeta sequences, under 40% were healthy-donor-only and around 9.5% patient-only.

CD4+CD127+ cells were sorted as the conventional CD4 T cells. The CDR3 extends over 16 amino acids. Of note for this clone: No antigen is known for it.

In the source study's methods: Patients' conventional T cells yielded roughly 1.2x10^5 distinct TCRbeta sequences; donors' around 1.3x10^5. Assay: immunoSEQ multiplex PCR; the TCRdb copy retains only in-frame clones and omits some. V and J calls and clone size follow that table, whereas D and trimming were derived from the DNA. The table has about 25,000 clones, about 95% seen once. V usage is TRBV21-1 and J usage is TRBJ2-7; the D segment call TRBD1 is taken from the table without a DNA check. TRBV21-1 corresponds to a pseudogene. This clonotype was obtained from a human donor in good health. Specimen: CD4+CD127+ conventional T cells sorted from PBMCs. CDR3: CASSALGTGGGHEQYF. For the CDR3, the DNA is TGTGCCAGCAGCGCGCTAGGGACAGGGGGGGGCCACGAGCAGTACTTC.